The rows below give T cell receptor beta chains drawn from one sample of a study of shared clonotypes between healthy human individuals. Profiling relied on immunoSEQ multiplex PCR, and the TCRdb table lists in-frame clones only, not all of them. The data contain more than 550,000 clones, approximately 90% of them singletons. The sample consisted of naive CD8+ T cells sorted from blood. Receptor source: a man aged 25 to 40 in good health. Both conserved end residues are part of each CDR3. D genes are given only for firm matches. For some rows the clone size is stated as once, few or many, or as a class when expanded; others skip it.

V gene: TRBV4-2
J gene: TRBJ2-3
clone size: -
D gene: TRBD2
CDR3 protein: CASSQVLAVSTDTQYF
CDR3 DNA: TGTGCCAGCAGCCAAGTCCTAGCGGTTAGCACAGATACGCAGTATTTT

V gene: TRBV7-3
J gene: TRBJ1-1
clone size: -
D gene: TRBD1
CDR3 protein: CASSLGGTGSNAEAFF
CDR3 DNA: TGTGCCAGCAGCTTAGGCGGGACAGGGTCGAACGCTGAAGCTTTCTTT

V gene: TRBV28
J gene: TRBJ1-1
clone size: -
D gene: TRBD1
CDR3 protein: CASSLVTGGTEAFF
CDR3 DNA: TGTGCCAGCAGTTTGGTTACAGGGGGGACTGAAGCTTTCTTT

V gene: TRBV6-6
J gene: TRBJ2-5
clone size: -
D gene: -
CDR3 protein: CASSYSGQDGETQYF
CDR3 DNA: TGTGCCAGCAGTTACTCGGGCCAGGATGGGGAGACCCAGTACTTC

V gene: TRBV19
J gene: TRBJ2-1
clone size: -
D gene: -
CDR3 protein: CASSETPVYNEQFF
CDR3 DNA: TGTGCCAGTAGTGAGACACCGGTCTACAATGAGCAGTTCTTC

V gene: TRBV5-1
J gene: TRBJ2-1
clone size: -
D gene: TRBD2
CDR3 protein: CASSLLAGGMYNEQFF
CDR3 DNA: TGCGCCAGCAGCTTGCTGGCGGGAGGGATGTACAATGAGCAGTTCTTC

V gene: TRBV5-6
J gene: TRBJ2-1
clone size: -
D gene: TRBD1
CDR3 protein: CASSGTATYNEQFF
CDR3 DNA: TGTGCCAGCAGCGGGACAGCTACCTACAATGAGCAGTTCTTC

V gene: TRBV27
J gene: TRBJ1-2
clone size: few
D gene: -
CDR3 protein: CASSLVGGRMGYTF
CDR3 DNA: TGTGCCAGCAGTTTAGTAGGGGGGCGGATGGGCTACACCTTC

V gene: TRBV4-3
J gene: TRBJ2-3
clone size: -
D gene: -
CDR3 protein: CASSQDEGLSTDTQYF
CDR3 DNA: TGCGCCAGCAGCCAAGACGAGGGGTTGAGCACAGATACGCAGTATTTT

V gene: TRBV29-1
J gene: TRBJ2-1
clone size: -
D gene: -
CDR3 protein: CSVSGQYNEQFF
CDR3 DNA: TGCAGCGTTTCCGGGCAGTACAATGAGCAGTTCTTC

V gene: TRBV5-1
J gene: TRBJ2-7
clone size: -
D gene: -
CDR3 protein: CASSLRRSYEQYF
CDR3 DNA: TGCGCCAGCAGCTTGAGAAGATCCTACGAGCAGTACTTC

V gene: TRBV6-6
J gene: TRBJ1-1
clone size: -
D gene: TRBD1
CDR3 protein: CASSLQGMGTEAFF
CDR3 DNA: TGTGCCAGCAGTCTACAGGGGATGGGCACTGAAGCTTTCTTT